A single T cell receptor beta chain is shown here with its context. An amount of RNA that ranged from roughly 0.5 to 1 ug was reverse transcribed with random hexamers. The CDR3 of TCR beta was amplified by immunoSEQ multiplex PCR across 54 Vbeta and 13 Jbeta. TCRdb ran MiXCR on the immunoSEQ multiplex PCR reads and lists one entry per CDR3 protein. The sample contains 150,000 to 180,000 distinct CDR3 sequences, just under 97% of which appear only once. In blood CD8+ and CD4+ T cells, TCR beta underwent sequencing. Treatment-naive patients with stable or active relapsing-remitting disease were the multiple sclerosis controls. TEMRA cells were enriched by FACS, while CD8+ and CD4+ T cells were obtained through a negative isolation that was performed magnetically. This record belongs to a study of CD8 T cells in Susac syndrome. Per germline, CDR1 DFQATT and CDR2 SNEGSKA (reference sequence). V shed 3 bases and J 9 bases; nucleotides not matched to a gene: 5. The CDR3 loop spans 12 amino acids.

The sample consisted of CD8+ T cells from PBMCs. The rearrangement joins TRBV20-1 to TRBJ2-1; 7 bases align to TRBD2. This TCR was recovered from a human donor with multiple sclerosis. CDR3 nucleotide sequence: TGCAGTGCTAGGGGGGGGGACGGTGAGCAGTTCTTC. Amino acids: CSARGGDGEQFF.